This T cell receptor (beta chain) was profiled in a study of OX40 agonist ivuxolimab in advanced cancers. Overall study context: As their treatment, patients were administered ivuxolimab, an agonistic anti-OX40 (CD134) antibody.

Germline V CDR1 and CDR2: MNHNS, SASEGT. V gave up 5 bases and J gave up 2 bases, with 6 bases separating them. The CDR3 spans 12 residues. Sequenced by immunoSEQ multiplex PCR; TCRdb stores in-frame clones only, minus some. The table has 75,000 to 90,000 clones, roughly nine tenths seen once. The sequence came from an adult with an advanced solid tumor such as melanoma, head and neck, liver or kidney cancer. The V gene is TRBV6-1, the J gene TRBJ2-5, with D unclear. The sample was CD4+ or CD8+ T cells sorted from blood, taken in a trial of the OX40 agonist ivuxolimab. The CDR3 loop reads CASSLPQETQYF. The CDR3 bases are TGTGCCAGCAGTCTACCTCAAGAGACCCAGTACTTC.